One sample yielded the 27 T cell receptor beta chains listed below, sequenced in a study of low-dose radiotherapy and immunotherapy resistance in tumors (dated by TCRdb to about 2022). Sequenced on an Illumina HiSeq 2500. To make first-strand cDNA, Superscript III was used along with a set of TRAV- and TRBV-specific primers so that both the TCRalpha and TCRbeta chains were covered. TCRs were amplified with Phusion for approximately 19 PCR cycles using a constant-region primer together with the adapter attached to the V primers. TCRdb reprocessing: public reads trimmed at Q25 with fastp, clones called with MiXCR, in-frame beta chains kept. CDR3 protein duplicates are merged, each entry listing the most common genes and DNA. For this sample the table gives approximately 100,000 distinct CDR3 sequences, of which under 25% were detected only once. The ten largest clonotypes hold approximately 4% of the sample.

The meaning of the sample's time point label: after trial treatment. The sample's treatment or condition, from its label and the paper: LDRT plus nivolumab, ipilimumab, low-dose cyclophosphamide and aspirin (RACIN trial). This specimen consisted of PBMCs, obtained after low-dose radiotherapy plus immunotherapy. Source of these receptors: a male donor with prostate cancer.

This clonotype occurred many times. The CDR3 nucleotides are TGTGCCAGCAGCCAAGGACCAAGGGCCGCTAACTATGGCTACACCTTC. This sequence encodes CASSQGPRAANYGYTF. The rearrangement links TRBV3-1 to TRBJ1-2; D remains ambiguous. This CDR3 is 16 amino acids long. Germline lookup yields CDR1 LGHDT and CDR2 YNNKEL (reference sequence). Trimming removed 1 base from V and 0 bases from J, with 12 bases in between. Using reference TRBV3-1 and TRBJ1-2 for the parts outside the CDR3, the full variable domain is DTAVSQTPKYLVTQMGNDKSIKCEQNLGHDTMYWYKQDSKKFLKIMFSYNNKELIINETVPNRFSPKSPDKAHLNLHINSLELGDSAVYFCASSQGPRAANYGYTFGSGTRLTVV.

This clonotype was observed at least ten times. The chain carries TRBV7-9 and TRBJ2-5; perhaps TRBD2 as D (6 bases). Trimming cost V 1 base and J 2 bases, with 14 bases left between them. CDR1 is SEHNR and CDR2 is FQNEAQ in the germline V gene (reference sequence). The CDR3 loop spans 16 amino acids. The CDR3 DNA is TGTGCCAGCAGCTTAGAGGGGAGCGGGCTGCAAGAGACCCAGTACTTC. Amino acids: CASSLEGSGLQETQYF.

The table lists this clonotype with many counts. The chain recombines TRBV7-2 with TRBJ1-6; no clear D. From germline, CDR1 is SGHTA and CDR2 FQGNSA. Trimming pared 6 bases from V and 6 bases from J, leaving 6 bases between. This CDR3 has 12 residues. The CDR3 is CASSSANSPLHF. Here the CDR3 DNA reads TGTGCCAGCAGTTCAGCTAATTCACCCCTCCACTTT.

Points on this clonotype: A read error is the likely source, as a far larger clone sits one nucleotide away. V and J are TRBV6-5 and TRBJ2-1, with a weak D call TRBD2 (5 bases). Germline V gene lookup returns CDR1 MNHEY and CDR2 SVGAGI. The CDR3 spans 15 residues. CDR3 region: CAISSPKRPSNEQFF. As DNA, the CDR3 is TGTGCCATCAGTTCCCCAAAGCGGCCTAGCAACGAGCAGTTCTTC.

This clonotype was found many times. DNA of the CDR3: TGTGCCAGCAGCGCCAGAGATGGCACAGATACGCAGTATTTT. It yields the protein CASSARDGTDTQYF. The chain combines TRBV5-4 with TRBJ2-3; the D is unclear. CDR1 SGHNT and CDR2 YYREEE come from the germline V gene (reference sequence). Trimming removed 4 bases at V and 1 base at J, with 10 bases between. This CDR3 region has 14 residues.

The chain carries TRBV12-3 or TRBV12-4 and TRBJ1-6, with 7 bases aligning to TRBD1. The trim removed 5 bases at V and 8 bases at J, leaving 6 bases unmatched. The CDR3 covers 14 residues. The CDR3 here is CASSPDREDSPLHF. The CDR3 region has the DNA TGTGCCAGCAGTCCTGACAGGGAAGATTCACCCCTCCACTTT.

The sample holds many counts of this clonotype. The chain combines TRBV12-5 with TRBJ2-2; 7 positions match TRBD1. CDR1 is LGHNT and CDR2 is FRNRAP in the germline V gene. The CDR3 extends over 16 amino acids. The junction had 10 bases not matched to a gene; V was cut back by 7 bases and J by 2 bases. CDR3 protein: CASDRDRAFNTGELFF. DNA for the CDR3: TGTGCTAGTGATCGCGACAGGGCATTCAACACCGGGGAGCTGTTTTTT.

This clonotype was detected a few times. The V gene is TRBV20-1, the J gene TRBJ2-3; 8 bases agree with TRBD1. CDR1 is DFQATT, CDR2 SNEGSKA, per germline (reference sequence). J lost 4 bases, V lost 6 bases, and 9 bases had no gene match. The CDR3 is made up of 14 amino acids. CDR3 protein: CSAHKPGGPDTQYF. CDR3 DNA sequence: TGCAGTGCCCACAAGCCAGGGGGCCCAGATACGCAGTATTTT.

This clonotype was observed many times. The chain carries TRBV20-1 and TRBJ2-1; TRBD2 matches at 10 bases. Looked up from germline, CDR1 is DFQATT and CDR2 is SNEGSKA (reference sequence). The CDR3 totals 14 residues. J was trimmed by 9 bases and V by 2 bases; bases with no gene match: 7. The CDR3 bases are TGCAGTGCTAGAAACCAGCGGGGGGGCCCTGAGCAGTTCTTC. This codes for CSARNQRGGPEQFF.

The chain links TRBV9 to TRBJ1-1, with D possibly being TRBD1 (5 bases). The germline V gene has CDR1 SGDLS and CDR2 YYNGEE. V was cut by 0 bases and J by 6 bases, with 9 bases left in between. This CDR3 has 13 amino acids. In DNA, the CDR3 is TGTGCCAGCAGCGTAGAGGGGAGTGCTGAAGCTTTCTTT. It specifies CASSVEGSAEAFF. Complete variable domain (other parts from reference TRBV9 and TRBJ1-1): DSGVTQTPKHLITATGQRVTLRCSPRSGDLSVYWYQQSLDQGLQFLIQYYNGEERAKGNILERFSAQQFPDLHSELNLSSLELGDSALYFCASSVEGSAEAFFGQGTRLTVV.

This clonotype was counted ten times or more. The CDR3 DNA is TGTGCCAGCAGTTACGCGGGGGCCAGTCAGCCCCAGCATTTT. Translating it yields CASSYAGASQPQHF. This sequence joins TRBV6-7 and TRBJ1-5, with a possible D match to TRBD1 (6 bases). TRBV6-7 is an ORF, with its function uncertain. The CDR3 is made up of 14 amino acids. Trimming stripped 2 bases from V and 6 bases from J, with 11 bases between.

V and J are TRBV4-1 and TRBJ1-2, with 7 bases aligning to TRBD1. The V and J ends lost 5 bases and 2 bases, in that order; junction bases with no gene match: 11. This CDR3 comprises 16 residues. CDR1 is MGHRA, CDR2 YSYEKL, per germline. CDR3 sequence: CASSTAPTGTNYGYTF. As DNA, the CDR3 is TGCGCCAGCAGCACCGCCCCGACAGGGACGAACTATGGCTACACCTTC.

This clonotype was detected a few times. The V gene is TRBV7-2, the J gene TRBJ2-5; 8 bases align to TRBD2. Germline CDR1 reads SGHTA; CDR2 reads FQGNSA. The CDR3 is 15 residues long. Trimming removed 2 bases from V and 4 bases from J; junction bases left unmatched: 6. The CDR3 nucleotides are TGTGCCAGCAGCTTATTGCGGGGGGCCCTAGAGACCCAGTACTTC. It codes for CASSLLRGALETQYF.

This clonotype was detected many times. The chain recombines TRBV12-3 or TRBV12-4 with TRBJ2-3, with a possible D match to TRBD2 (6 bases). The CDR3 extends over 13 amino acids. CDR3 sequence reads: CATLAVPTYTQYF. CDR3 sequence (DNA): TGTGCAACACTAGCAGTACCTACCTATACGCAGTATTTT.

This clonotype came up many times. The chain carries TRBV7-2 and TRBJ2-3; no clear D. The germline V and J ends were trimmed by 3 bases and 4 bases, with 8 bases remaining between them. CDR3 length: 13 residues. Germline loops: CDR1 SGHTA, CDR2 FQGNSA. Here the CDR3 reads CASSFTGADTQYF. Written as DNA, the CDR3 is TGTGCCAGCAGCTTCACTGGAGCAGATACGCAGTATTTT.

This clonotype was seen at least ten times. This chain links TRBV2 with TRBJ1-5; D might be TRBD1 (6 bases). Deletions cut 11 bases from V and 6 bases from J, with 23 bases between. The CDR3 runs 15 residues. Germline CDR1 and CDR2: SNHLY and FYNNEI. The CDR3 DNA reads TGTGCCTCACAGTCCCTGATGGGGGCTGGTCAGCCCCAGCATTTT. Translation: CASQSLMGAGQPQHF. Combining the CDR3 with reference TRBV2 and TRBJ1-5 gives the whole variable domain EPEVTQTPSHQVTQMGQEVILRCVPISNHLYFYWYRQILGQKVEFLVSFYNNEISEKSEIFDDQFSVERPDGSNFTLKIRSTKLEDSAMYFCASQSLMGAGQPQHFGDGTRLSIL.

This clonotype came up many times. The CDR3 spells CASSLTPGLGQETQYF. CDR3 nucleotide sequence: TGTGCCAGCAGCTTAACCCCGGGACTAGGGCAAGAGACCCAGTACTTC. The V and J genes are TRBV7-2 and TRBJ2-5; 8 nucleotides agree with TRBD2. Unmatched junction bases numbered 7, after V lost 2 bases and J lost 2 bases. Per the germline V gene, CDR1 is SGHTA and CDR2 is FQGNSA. The CDR3 consists of 16 residues.

This clonotype was seen at least ten times. The CDR3 spells CASGQDRVTGELFF. In DNA form, the CDR3 reads TGTGCCAGCGGCCAGGACAGGGTCACCGGGGAGCTGTTTTTT. The rearrangement links TRBV6-1 to TRBJ2-2, with 8 bases aligning to TRBD1. The ends lost 8 bases at V and 4 bases at J; junction bases unmatched: 6. Per germline, CDR1 MNHNS and CDR2 SASEGT. The CDR3 has 14 amino acids.

This clonotype occurred many times. The chain carries TRBV7-8 and TRBJ2-5; TRBD2 matches at 12 bases. The CDR3 runs to 17 residues. The trim removed 5 bases at V and 7 bases at J, leaving 14 bases unmatched. From germline, CDR1 is SGHVS and CDR2 FQNEAQ. The CDR3 nucleotides read TGTGCCAGCAGCGACAGACTAGCGGGGGCCGCCCGGTGGACCCAGTACTTC. Protein sequence: CASSDRLAGAARWTQYF.

This clonotype came up many times. The rearrangement joins TRBV6-1 to TRBJ2-7, with D possibly called TRBD1 or TRBD2 (5 bases each). Germline CDR1 MNHNS, CDR2 SASEGT. The CDR3 is 15 residues long. The V gene lost 5 bases and the J gene lost 2 bases, with 16 bases spanning the gap. The CDR3 region is CASSRVGVGPYEQYF. CDR3 nucleotides: TGTGCCAGCAGTAGGGTGGGGGTAGGGCCCTACGAGCAGTACTTC.

This clonotype was seen ten or more times. CDR3 nucleotide sequence: TGTGCCAGCAGTTTAGGGGGGGGCGGAAACGAGCAGTACTTC. Encoded protein: CASSLGGGGNEQYF. The V call is TRBV12-3 or TRBV12-4, the J call TRBJ2-7, with D perhaps matching TRBD2 (7 bases). V lost 1 base and J lost 5, with 12 bases in between. The CDR3 runs 14 residues.

In its sample, this clonotype was seen many times. The gene calls are TRBV3-1 and TRBJ2-7; unclear D gene. V was cut by 0 bases and J by 3 bases, with 3 bases left in between. The CDR3 length is 12 residues. Germline-derived CDR1 and CDR2 are LGHDT and YNNKEL (reference sequence). CDR3 amino acids: CASSQDIYEQYF. As DNA, the CDR3 is TGTGCCAGCAGCCAAGATATCTACGAGCAGTACTTC.

This clonotype was observed many times. The chain uses TRBV7-2 and TRBJ1-2; possible D gene TRBD1, 5 bases. V was pared by 4 bases and J by 4 bases, with 16 bases between. Germline V gene lookup returns CDR1 SGHTA and CDR2 FQGNSA. The CDR3 totals 15 residues. The CDR3 nucleotides are TGTGCCAGCAGCTCCGCAATCATGGGGACCTATGGCTACACCTTC. Translated, it gives CASSSAIMGTYGYTF. The full variable domain, completed using reference TRBV7-2 and TRBJ1-2, is GAGVSQSPSNKVTEKGKDVELRCDPISGHTALYWYRQSLGQGLEFLIYFQGNSAPDKSGLPSDRFSAERTGGSVSTLTIQRTQQEDSAVYLCASSSAIMGTYGYTFGSGTRLTVV.

This clonotype showed up just a few times. V usage is TRBV12-3 or TRBV12-4 and J usage is TRBJ2-1, with 10 bases matching TRBD2. The CDR3 is 15 amino acids. V dropped 3 bases and J dropped 5; count of bases not matched to a gene: 4. CDR3 bases: TGTGCCAGCAGTTTCGGACTAGCGGATAACAATGAGCAGTTCTTC. It encodes CASSFGLADNNEQFF.

In its sample, this clonotype was seen many times. The chain carries TRBV29-1 and TRBJ2-1, with D tentatively TRBD1 or TRBD2 (6 bases each). CDR3 length: 13 amino acids. Germline V gene sequence: CDR1 SQVTM, CDR2 ANQGSEA. The CDR3 sequence: CTHDGGGRNEQFF. DNA of the CDR3: TGCACCCACGACGGAGGGGGGAGGAATGAGCAGTTCTTC.

This clonotype was recorded at least ten times. J is TRBJ2-2 and V is TRBV5-4; possibly TRBD1 for D (5 bases). V lost 2 bases to trimming and J lost 5 bases, with 16 bases between them. Looked up from germline, CDR1 is SGHNT and CDR2 is YYREEE (reference sequence). The CDR3 loop spans 16 amino acids. CDR3 DNA sequence: TGTGCCAGCAGCTTACCCGGGTGGGGCAGTACCGGGGAGCTGTTTTTT. This gives the protein CASSLPGWGSTGELFF.

This clonotype was found many times. This sequence joins TRBV7-2 and TRBJ2-6; 8 nucleotides line up with TRBD1. CDR1 is SGHTA, CDR2 FQGNSA, per germline. Trimming cost V 5 bases and J 0 bases; bases outside gene matches: 6. This CDR3 spans 17 amino acids. CDR3 region: CASSTGQGFSGANVLTF. CDR3 nucleotides: TGTGCCAGCAGCACCGGACAGGGTTTCTCTGGGGCCAACGTCCTGACTTTC.